The TCR beta chain under discussion was sequenced for a study of blood T cell repertoires in COVID-19. Study in general: COVID-19 samples, acute and convalescent, were from the United States, Italy and Spain. Nucleic acid was either cDNA or gDNA, and it came from T cells, B-cell-depleted T cells, or PBMCs.

The protocol was immunoSEQ multiplex PCR, while the TCRdb copy is restricted to in-frame clones and leaves out a portion. The data contain some 300,000 clones, roughly 86% of them singletons. This clone was observed once. The length of the CDR3 is 13 residues. V was cut by 3 bases and J by 3 bases, with 8 bases left in between. The sequenced sample consisted of peripheral blood. The sequence was obtained from a woman aged 25 to 39 with COVID-19, enrolled during active disease. V is TRBV12-3 or TRBV12-4 and J is TRBJ1-1, with a possible D match to TRBD1 (5 bases). CDR3 amino acids: CASSLAGYTEAFF. The CDR3 DNA reads as TGTGCCAGCAGTTTGGCAGGGTACACTGAAGCTTTCTTT.